This record covers a single T cell receptor (beta chain). It has no known antigen specificity. Per-base quality was not reported, and no clone a single base away is much larger than it. The treatment or condition label corresponds to: oral pan-JAK inhibitor, 5-10 mg twice daily. From alopecia areata patients, peripheral blood was collected along with lesional scalp punch biopsies. PBMCs were isolated by density centrifugation and stained for CD3, CD4 and CD8, after which CD4+ and CD8+ T cells were sorted on a FACSAria. In the germline V gene (reference sequence), CDR1 corresponds to SEHNR and CDR2 to FQNEAQ. Unmatched junction bases come to 11, with V trimmed by 10 bases and J by 6 bases. The CDR3 goes from the cysteine to the phenylalanine over 14 residues. Just CDR3 DNA is preserved here, 42 bases in frame from base 1. Receptors were amplified or captured by the immunoSEQ multiplex PCR assay. RNA was extracted from all samples and reverse transcribed into cDNA as template for TCR sequencing. SuperScript III was used to make first-strand cDNA, primed with a 2:1 mix of oligo-dT and random hexamers. A synthetic immune receptor repertoire was used to gauge amplification bias, and whatever bias remained was removed computationally. Per the original workflow: Raw reads were preprocessed to remove errors, and CDR3 was defined according to IMGT conventions as the region from the conserved cysteine to phenylalanine. Clonality was computed by normalizing Shannon entropy by log2 of the number of productive unique TCRs and subtracting the result from 1. Scalp TCRbeta sequences were cross-referenced with sorted blood CD4 and CD8 repertoires so that the CD4 or CD8 identity of scalp clones could be inferred. Not all clones reach the TCRdb copy of this immuneACCESS table, which keeps in-frame sequences only. Checked studies attribute under half of the gap to unresolved V genes and leave the rest unexplained. The V and J calls and the clone size are those of that table, but D and trimming were determined from the DNA. The sample includes some 190,000 clones, with 51% observed a single time. The top ten clonotypes cover around a tenth of the sample.

The sample comes from a study of CD8+ T cells in alopecia areata (dated by TCRdb to the late 2010s). With regard to the full study: The treated patients took part in an open-label pilot trial in which moderate-to-severe alopecia areata was treated with oral tofacitinib at 5 to 10 mg twice daily. Tofacitinib was given for 6 to 18 months, followed by 6 months of follow-up off drug to assess delayed response and recurrence. Disease severity in treated patients was measured with the SALT score, which quantifies the percentage of affected scalp surface area. To study T cell clonal expansion in alopecia areata, the researchers applied high-throughput TCRbeta sequencing to both the C3H/HeJ mouse model and human patients. In humans, TCRbeta sequencing was performed on scalp tissue and on sorted CD4+ and CD8+ peripheral blood T cells from healthy controls and from patients with patchy or totalis/universalis alopecia areata. Patients on tofacitinib were biopsied at baseline and after 4 and 24 weeks of treatment, and several of the patients also had a later scalp biopsy. Clonality in the scalp was compared among normal scalp (n=4), patchy alopecia areata scalp (n=8), and alopecia totalis/universalis scalp (n=8). RNA was obtained with the PAXgene miRNA kit for fixed scalp, the miRNeasy kit for PBMCs, and the RNeasy kit for mouse skin. TCRbeta CDR3 regions were amplified by immunoSEQ multiplex PCR using 35 Vbeta forward and 13 Jbeta reverse primers.

Overall study results and their limits: Scalp clonality and the number of expanded CD8+ clones among the top 100 scalp clones were significantly decreased by tofacitinib. Shared TCR sequences between patients were less evident than in mice, which may be partly attributable to HLA diversity in the patient population. Compared with normal scalp, lesional scalp, particularly in alopecia totalis/universalis, had higher clonality and more expanded CD8+ clones, which suggests antigenic drive. Resident alphabeta T cells in normal human skin are also sequenced, complicating scalp TCR repertoire analysis, unlike mouse skin dominated by gammadelta T cells. During tofacitinib treatment, many expanded lesional clones stuck around in both scalp and blood, and this persistence may partly explain why relapse happens after treatment is stopped. Because the treated cohort was small and had only one nonresponder, larger studies are needed to examine links between baseline CD8+ expansion and response.

The receptor was isolated from a human donor with alopecia areata. The sample in question was CD8+ T cells sorted from blood, obtained between weeks 51 and 54, from a patient treated with tofacitinib. The V and J genes are TRBV7-9 and TRBJ1-5; TRBD1 lines up with 8 middle nucleotides. The DNA sequence is as follows: TGTGCCACCCAGGGGGCAGGTAATGGTCAGCCCCAGCATTTT. It is translated as CATQGAGNGQPQHF.